This T cell receptor beta chain comes out of a study of cytomegalovirus exposure and HLA in healthy donors. It was with 60 Vbeta and 13 Jbeta primers that the PCR ran. Generated by immunoSEQ multiplex PCR, the TCRdb table keeps only in-frame clones and is missing some. This table has 100,000 or so clones, approximately 70% appearing once. Source material: PBMCs. The receptor's source is a woman between 18 and 29 years old in good health and CMV-seropositive.

The CDR3 reads CAWSRGTGHNEQFF. CDR3 nucleotide sequence: TGTGCCTGGTCGCGCGGGACAGGGCACAATGAGCAGTTCTTC. This chain links TRBV30 with TRBJ2-1; 9 positions agree with TRBD1. The CDR3 is made up of 14 amino acids. Germline loops: CDR1 GTSNPN, CDR2 SVGIG (reference sequence). After removal of 5 bases from V and 5 bases from J, the junction contained 7 bases not matched to a gene.